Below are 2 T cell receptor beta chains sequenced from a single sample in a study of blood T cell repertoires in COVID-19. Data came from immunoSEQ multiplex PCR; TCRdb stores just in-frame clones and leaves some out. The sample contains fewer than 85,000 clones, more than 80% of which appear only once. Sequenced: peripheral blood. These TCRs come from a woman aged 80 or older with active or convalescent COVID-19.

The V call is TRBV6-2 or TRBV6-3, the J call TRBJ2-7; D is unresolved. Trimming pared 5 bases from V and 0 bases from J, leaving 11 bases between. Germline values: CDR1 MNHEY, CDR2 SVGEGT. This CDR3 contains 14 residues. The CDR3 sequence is CASSRNRISYEQYF. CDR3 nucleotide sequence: TGTGCCAGCAGTAGAAACAGAATCTCCTACGAGCAGTACTTC.

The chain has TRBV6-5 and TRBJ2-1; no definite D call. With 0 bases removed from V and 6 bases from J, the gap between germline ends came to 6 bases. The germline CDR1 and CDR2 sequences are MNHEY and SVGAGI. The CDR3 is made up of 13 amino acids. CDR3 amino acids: CASSYSNGNEQFF. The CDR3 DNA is TGTGCCAGCAGTTACTCGAACGGCAATGAGCAGTTCTTC.